This entry lists 9 T cell receptor beta chains sequenced from one sample in a study of blood T cell repertoires in COVID-19. Sequencing used immunoSEQ multiplex PCR; TCRdb keeps in-frame clones, though not all of them. The data contain around 130,000 clones, roughly four fifths of them singletons. Sequenced material: peripheral blood. The receptors come from a human donor in a cohort sampled during active COVID-19.

The chain links TRBV7-8 to TRBJ2-5; perhaps TRBD2 as D (5 bases). CDR1 is SGHVS, CDR2 FQNEAQ, per germline. The V end lost 2 bases, the J end lost 2 bases, and 18 bases lay between the germline ends. The CDR3 loop spans 17 amino acids. The CDR3 sequence is CASSLTVAGTPQETQYF. For the CDR3, the DNA is TGTGCCAGCAGCTTAACGGTGGCGGGCACTCCTCAAGAGACCCAGTACTTC.

V usage is TRBV20-1 and J usage is TRBJ1-6; no firm D call. With 3 bases removed from V and 8 bases from J, the gap between germline ends came to 8 bases. Germline assignment: CDR1 DFQATT and CDR2 SNEGSKA (reference sequence). CDR3 size: 12 residues. CDR3 in amino acids: CSASYGDSPLHF. Here the CDR3 DNA reads TGCAGTGCTAGTTACGGGGATTCACCCCTCCACTTT.

The chain joins TRBV7-8 to TRBJ1-5; possible D gene TRBD1, 6 bases. This CDR3 region has 17 residues. The V end lost 2 bases, the J end lost 11 bases, and 25 bases lay between the germline ends. The germline V gene encodes CDR1 SGHVS and CDR2 FQNEAQ. Here the CDR3 reads CASSLTRDPTGREAQHF. CDR3 DNA: TGTGCCAGCAGCTTAACAAGGGACCCGACAGGACGTGAAGCCCAGCATTTT.

The rearrangement uses TRBV18 and TRBJ2-7; 8 positions match TRBD1. J was trimmed by 3 bases and V by 3 bases; bases with no gene match: 4. CDR1 is KGHSH and CDR2 is LQKENI in the germline V gene. The CDR3 is 14 residues long. The CDR3 here is CASSPGQGVYEQYF. For the CDR3, the DNA is TGTGCCAGCTCACCCGGACAGGGTGTCTACGAGCAGTACTTC.

J is TRBJ2-7 and V is TRBV5-1; TRBD1 matches 8 bases. The CDR3 contains 15 residues. CDR1 is SGHRS and CDR2 is YFSETQ in the germline V gene. The V gene end was trimmed by 1 base and the J gene end by 3 bases; junction bases not matched to a gene: 6. For the CDR3, the DNA is TGCGCCAGCAGCTTGCAGGACAGGGAGATCTACGAGCAGTACTTC. This gives the protein CASSLQDREIYEQYF.

This chain links TRBV5-1 with TRBJ2-5; 14 nucleotides line up with TRBD2. Germline CDR1 SGHRS, CDR2 YFSETQ. Unmatched junction bases numbered 10, after V lost 7 bases and J lost 2 bases. The CDR3 has 17 amino acids. The CDR3 DNA reads as TGCGCCAGCTCCTCGGGACTAGCGGGAGCCCATCAAGAGACCCAGTACTTC. As protein: CASSSGLAGAHQETQYF.

The chain is built from TRBV24-1 and TRBJ2-3, with a possible D match to TRBD1 (5 bases). Germline lookup yields CDR1 KGHDR and CDR2 SFDVKD. CDR3 length equals 14 residues. The V gene lost 4 bases and the J gene lost 1 base, with 8 bases spanning the gap. CDR3 sequence (DNA): TGTGCCACCAGTGAAACAGGACGCACAGATACGCAGTATTTT. It yields the protein CATSETGRTDTQYF.

The chain has TRBV6-5 and TRBJ2-1, with 12 bases identical to TRBD2. This CDR3 region has 16 residues. V lost 2 bases to trimming and J lost 6 bases; unmatched junction nucleotides: 5. CDR1 and CDR2 (germline): MNHEY, SVGAGI. The CDR3 loop reads CASSYQTSGGANEQFF. For the CDR3, the DNA is TGTGCCAGCAGTTACCAGACTAGCGGGGGAGCCAATGAGCAGTTCTTC.

The V and J genes are TRBV30 and TRBJ1-3; no reliable D call. The CDR3 is 13 residues long. Germline lookup yields CDR1 GTSNPN and CDR2 SVGIG (reference sequence). The V end lost 4 bases, the J end lost 1 base, and 8 bases lay between the germline ends. Here the CDR3 DNA reads TGTGCCTGGATAAGAGATTCTGGAAACACCATATATTTT. Residues: CAWIRDSGNTIYF.